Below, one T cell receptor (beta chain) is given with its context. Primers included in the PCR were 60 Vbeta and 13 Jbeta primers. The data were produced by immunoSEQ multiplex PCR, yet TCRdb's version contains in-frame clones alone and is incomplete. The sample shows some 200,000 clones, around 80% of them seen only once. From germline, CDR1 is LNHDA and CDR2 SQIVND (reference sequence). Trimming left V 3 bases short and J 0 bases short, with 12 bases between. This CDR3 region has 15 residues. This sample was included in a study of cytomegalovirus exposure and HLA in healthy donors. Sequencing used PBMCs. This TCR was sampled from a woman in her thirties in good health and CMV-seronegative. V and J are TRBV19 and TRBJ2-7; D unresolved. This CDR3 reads CASSIAQASSYEQYF. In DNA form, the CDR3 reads TGTGCCAGTAGTATCGCGCAGGCCTCCTCCTACGAGCAGTACTTC.